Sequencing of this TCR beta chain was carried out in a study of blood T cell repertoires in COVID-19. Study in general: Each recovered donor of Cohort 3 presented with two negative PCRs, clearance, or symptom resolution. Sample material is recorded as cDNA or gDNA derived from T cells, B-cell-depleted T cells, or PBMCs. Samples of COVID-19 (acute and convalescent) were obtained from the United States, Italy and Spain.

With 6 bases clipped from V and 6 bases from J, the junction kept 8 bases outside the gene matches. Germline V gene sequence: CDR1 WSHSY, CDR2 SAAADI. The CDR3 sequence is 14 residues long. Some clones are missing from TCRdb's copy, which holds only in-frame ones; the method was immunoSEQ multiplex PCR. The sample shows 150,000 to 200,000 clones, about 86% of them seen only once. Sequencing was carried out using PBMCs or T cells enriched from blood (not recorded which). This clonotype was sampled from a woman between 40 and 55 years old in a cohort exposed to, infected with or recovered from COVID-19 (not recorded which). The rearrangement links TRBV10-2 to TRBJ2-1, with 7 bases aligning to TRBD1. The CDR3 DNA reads TGCGCCAGCAGGACACGACAGGGCAGCAATGAGCAGTTCTTC. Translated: CASRTRQGSNEQFF.